Below, 20 T cell receptor beta chains from the same sample are listed, as sequenced in a study of cytomegalovirus exposure and HLA in healthy donors. Both 60 Vbeta primers and 13 Jbeta primers went into the PCR. Clones were read by immunoSEQ multiplex PCR, and TCRdb kept only the in-frame ones, dropping some. This table holds fewer than 40,000 clones, over 60% found once. The sequenced sample was PBMCs. The source of these receptors is a man aged 40-49 years in good health and CMV-seropositive.

The V call is TRBV5-6, the J call TRBJ1-3, with unresolved D. Germline V gives CDR1 SGHDT, CDR2 YYEEEE. This CDR3 comprises 15 residues. V gave up 4 bases and J gave up 8 bases, with 19 bases separating them. Written as DNA, the CDR3 is TGTGCCAGCAGCGAAGAACAGACGCGAAGCCACACCATATATTTT. This sequence encodes CASSEEQTRSHTIYF.

The chain joins TRBV10-3 to TRBJ1-1; D perhaps matches TRBD1 (5 bases). Trimming left V 6 bases short and J 1 base short, with 9 bases between. Germline CDR1 and CDR2: ENHRY and SYGVKD. This CDR3 is built from 13 residues. CDR3 residues: CAIRVDRNTEAFF. Written as DNA, the CDR3 is TGTGCCATCAGGGTCGACAGGAACACTGAAGCTTTCTTT.

CDR3 DNA: TGTGCCAGCAGCTTCGCGTCTAGCGGAGAGACCCAGTACTTC. Its translation: CASSFASSGETQYF. V usage is TRBV5-4 and J usage is TRBJ2-5, with TRBD2 matching over 7 bases. V dropped 2 bases and J dropped 4; count of bases not matched to a gene: 5. This CDR3 region has 14 residues. From germline, CDR1 is SGHNT and CDR2 YYREEE (reference sequence).

This clone showed up just once. The V call is TRBV4-1, the J call TRBJ2-7; 7 nucleotides agree with TRBD1. Germline lookup yields CDR1 MGHRA and CDR2 YSYEKL. The V and J ends lost 2 bases and 5 bases, in that order; junction bases with no gene match: 9. The CDR3 contains 15 residues. The CDR3 nucleotides are TGCGCCAGCAGCCAACCCGGACAGGTCGTCAACGAGCAGTACTTC. Protein: CASSQPGQVVNEQYF.

The chain uses TRBV29-1 and TRBJ1-1; possible D gene TRBD1, 6 bases. Germline V CDR1 and CDR2: SQVTM, ANQGSEA. The CDR3 consists of 12 residues. The germline V and J ends were trimmed by 5 bases and 1 base, with 8 bases remaining between them. DNA for the CDR3: TGCAGCGTTAACAGGGCGAACACTGAAGCTTTCTTT. Its translation: CSVNRANTEAFF.

The chain recombines TRBV9 with TRBJ1-4, with D perhaps TRBD1 (6 bases). V lost 4 bases and J 3 bases, leaving 13 bases between the germline ends. Germline V CDR1 and CDR2: SGDLS, YYNGEE. The CDR3 has 15 amino acids. Written as DNA, the CDR3 is TGTGCCAGCAGCCCGAGGACAGCCGCTAATGAAAAACTGTTTTTT. It codes for CASSPRTAANEKLFF.

This chain uses TRBV18 with TRBJ1-1; D ambiguous. CDR3 length equals 14 residues. CDR1 and CDR2 (germline): KGHSH, LQKENI. V was trimmed by 2 bases and J by 1 base, leaving 8 bases between them. CDR3 loop: CASSPFTRNTEAFF. In DNA form, the CDR3 reads TGTGCCAGCTCACCATTCACGCGGAACACTGAAGCTTTCTTT. The variable domain in full, completed from reference TRBV18 and TRBJ1-1, reads NAGVMQNPRHLVRRRGQEARLRCSPMKGHSHVYWYRQLPEEGLKFMVYLQKENIIDESGMPKERFSAEFPKEGPSILRIQQVVRGDSAAYFCASSPFTRNTEAFFGQGTRLTVV.

The V and J genes are TRBV9 and TRBJ2-3; a weak D match, TRBD1 (7 bases). Per germline, CDR1 SGDLS and CDR2 YYNGEE. The CDR3 loop spans 15 amino acids. V lost 3 bases, J lost 3 bases, and 14 bases lay in between. CDR3 in amino acids: CASSGQGGETDTQYF. The CDR3 bases are TGTGCCAGCAGCGGCCAGGGGGGCGAGACAGATACGCAGTATTTT.

The chain employs TRBV11-1 and TRBJ2-3; TRBD1 matches at 7 bases. The V and J ends lost 5 bases and 2 bases, in that order; junction bases with no gene match: 16. The CDR3 runs 18 residues. Per germline, CDR1 SGHAT and CDR2 FQDESV (reference sequence). The CDR3 DNA reads TGTGCCAGCAGCCCCGAACCGACAGGGCTTGGGTTCACAGATACGCAGTATTTT. It specifies CASSPEPTGLGFTDTQYF.

Only one count was recorded for this clone. V usage is TRBV28 and J usage is TRBJ2-3; a weak D match, TRBD2 (7 bases). Trimming shortened V by 7 bases and J by 1 base, and 18 bases separated the two germline ends. CDR1 is MDHEN and CDR2 is SYDVKM in the germline V gene. This CDR3 has 16 residues. As DNA, the CDR3 is TGTGCCAGCATACCCCCTGCGGGGGCCCGCACAGATACGCAGTATTTT. It codes for CASIPPAGARTDTQYF.

The rearrangement uses TRBV27 and TRBJ1-2; the match to TRBD1 covers 9 bases. CDR3 length: 15 amino acids. In germline, CDR1 is MNHEY, CDR2 SMNVEV (reference sequence). The junction had 8 bases not matched to a gene; V was cut back by 4 bases and J by 5 bases. The CDR3 region has the DNA TGTGCCAGCAGTTGGGGGACTGGGACAGGGTATGGCTACACCTTC. It specifies CASSWGTGTGYGYTF.

V is TRBV18 and J is TRBJ2-2; tentative D call: TRBD1 (5 bases). CDR3 length: 16 residues. The germline V and J ends were trimmed by 5 bases and 2 bases, with 15 bases remaining between them. From germline, CDR1 is KGHSH and CDR2 LQKENI. The CDR3 spells CASSYTQATNTGELFF. DNA for the CDR3: TGTGCCAGCTCATACACACAGGCGACTAACACCGGGGAGCTGTTTTTT. The full variable domain, with the rest looked up from reference TRBV18 and TRBJ2-2, is NAGVMQNPRHLVRRRGQEARLRCSPMKGHSHVYWYRQLPEEGLKFMVYLQKENIIDESGMPKERFSAEFPKEGPSILRIQQVVRGDSAAYFCASSYTQATNTGELFFGEGSRLTVL.

The chain joins TRBV5-6 to TRBJ2-5; 10 bases line up with TRBD1. V lost 3 bases to trimming and J lost 5 bases; unmatched junction nucleotides: 7. In germline, CDR1 is SGHDT, CDR2 YYEEEE. The CDR3 consists of 15 residues. DNA of the CDR3: TGTGCCAGCAGCTGGGGGGGGGACAGGGGTGAGACCCAGTACTTC. Its translation: CASSWGGDRGETQYF.

The V gene is TRBV7-9, the J gene TRBJ1-1, with D perhaps matching TRBD1 (6 bases). The V end lost 5 bases, the J end lost 1 base, and 11 bases lay between the germline ends. The CDR3 loop spans 14 amino acids. Germline V lookup: CDR1 SEHNR, CDR2 FQNEAQ (reference sequence). The CDR3 DNA reads as TGTGCCAGCAGCCCTATACAGGGGAACACTGAAGCTTTCTTT. Translated: CASSPIQGNTEAFF.

The DNA for the CDR3 is TGTGCCAGCACCAGGACAGTGAACACTGAAGCTTTCTTT. This gives the protein CASTRTVNTEAFF. The chain couples TRBV9 to TRBJ1-1, with D possibly being TRBD1 (6 bases). Germline CDR1 reads SGDLS; CDR2 reads YYNGEE. The V gene lost 6 bases and the J gene lost 0 bases, with 9 bases spanning the gap. There are 13 residues in the CDR3. The full variable domain, with the rest looked up from reference TRBV9 and TRBJ1-1, is DSGVTQTPKHLITATGQRVTLRCSPRSGDLSVYWYQQSLDQGLQFLIQYYNGEERAKGNILERFSAQQFPDLHSELNLSSLELGDSALYFCASTRTVNTEAFFGQGTRLTVV.

The chain has TRBV6-4 and TRBJ2-1, with 14 nucleotides matching TRBD2. The CDR3 spans 15 residues. Germline CDR1 MRHNA, CDR2 SNTAGT. V lost 5 bases, J lost 10 bases, and 7 bases stayed unmatched. The CDR3 reads CASSKTSGGAWEQFF. CDR3 sequence (DNA): TGTGCCAGCAGTAAGACTAGCGGGGGGGCCTGGGAGCAGTTCTTC.

The V call is TRBV10-3, the J call TRBJ2-2, with 13 bases lining up with TRBD2. V was clipped by 4 bases and J by 1 base; unmatched bases: 3. Germline V lookup: CDR1 ENHRY, CDR2 SYGVKD. The CDR3 consists of 17 residues. This CDR3 is CAISGGTSGVNTGELFF. The DNA for the CDR3 is TGTGCCATCAGTGGGGGGACTAGCGGGGTGAACACCGGGGAGCTGTTTTTT.

V gene TRBV5-5 combines with J gene TRBJ1-2; D ambiguous. V was cut by 7 bases and J by 7 bases, with 20 bases left in between. The CDR3 covers 14 residues. Germline CDR1 is SGHKS and CDR2 is YYEKEE (reference sequence). The CDR3 coding sequence is TGTGCCAGCGGACTTACCTCGCTTGGCGGTGGCTACACCTTC. Translated, it gives CASGLTSLGGGYTF.

The CDR3 bases are TGTGCCAGCAGCCCGGACTCCTCCCTGGGCTACGAGCAGTACTTC. Translating it yields CASSPDSSLGYEQYF. The J gene is TRBJ2-7, the V gene TRBV11-3; a weak D match, TRBD2 (5 bases). Germline V gene data show CDR1 as SGHNT and CDR2 as YENEEA. Trimming took 5 bases from V and 3 from J, leaving 17 bases between them. The CDR3 loop spans 15 amino acids.

The chain carries TRBV10-3 and TRBJ2-1; D perhaps matches TRBD2 (6 bases). The V end was cut by 0 bases, the J end by 8 bases, with 17 bases between. The CDR3 is made up of 16 amino acids. The germline V gene has CDR1 ENHRY and CDR2 SYGVKD. The CDR3 nucleotides are TGTGCCATCAGTGAGTCGCGGGACGCTTATCAATATGAGCAGTTCTTC. Its protein product is CAISESRDAYQYEQFF.